This TCR beta chain appears in the sequencing data of a study of OX40 agonist ivuxolimab in advanced cancers. In the study overall: Patients in the trial were receiving intravenous ivuxolimab every 2 weeks, at doses of 0.01 to 10 mg/kg. There were three patients with partial responses, one having hepatocellular carcinoma and two cutaneous melanoma.

Germline values: CDR1 LNHDA, CDR2 SQIVND (reference sequence). There are 14 residues in the CDR3. V was clipped by 3 bases and J by 5 bases, with 11 bases between them. Some clones are missing from TCRdb's copy, which holds only in-frame ones; the method was immunoSEQ multiplex PCR. The sample lists tens of thousands of clones; about 85% were seen once. Study-wide results and caveats: There was clonal expansion of CD4+ and CD8+ blood T cells by week 6 at 0.1 to 3.0 mg/kg.

A note on this clone: Its antigen is as yet unknown.

The chain uses TRBV19 and TRBJ2-1; possible D gene TRBD2, 5 bases. The clonotype was recovered from an adult with an advanced solid tumor such as melanoma, head and neck, liver or kidney cancer. Sequencing used CD4+ or CD8+ T cells sorted from blood, obtained in a trial of the OX40 agonist ivuxolimab. For the CDR3, the DNA is TGTGCCAGTAGTATGTTAACTAGGAACAATGAGCAGTTCTTC. Its translation is CASSMLTRNNEQFF.